Listed below are T cell receptor beta chains from one sample, sequenced in a study of T cells in tuberculosis. Only in-frame clones appear in the TCRdb table, and some are missing; sequencing was by immunoSEQ multiplex PCR. The sample has around 26,000 clones; about 95% are singletons. The source material was PBMCs. The source is a donor between 10 and 35 years old with latent tuberculosis or without tuberculosis infection. The CDR3 runs from the conserved cysteine through the conserved F or W. Fields, in order: D gene, clone size, J gene, V gene, CDR3 DNA, CDR3 protein. The D gene is left open where the match is weak. Clone size, where shown, is once, few, many, or a class for clones that have expanded.

>-|once|TRBJ1-2|TRBV21-1
TGTGCCAGCAGCAACCCCGGGACAGGCCTACATTCTAACTATGGCTACACCTTC
CASSNPGTGLHSNYGYTF
>-|-|TRBJ2-7|TRBV6-5
TGTGCTACCAGGGTGCAGGGCTACGAGCAGTACTTC
CATRVQGYEQYF
>-|-|TRBJ1-2|TRBV28
TGTGCCAGCAGTTTACTCACCACCAGAGGGGGAAGAAACTATGGCTACACCTTC
CASSLLTTRGGRNYGYTF
>-|-|TRBJ2-3|TRBV19
TGTGCCAGTAGTATATCCGGCACAGATACGCAGTATTTT
CASSISGTDTQYF
>TRBD1|-|TRBJ2-1|TRBV4-1
TGCGCCAGCAGCCAAGATAGGGGGCTGAATGAGCAGTTCTTC
CASSQDRGLNEQFF
>-|-|TRBJ2-5|TRBV28
TGTGCCAGCAGCCTGGTCGGGGGTAGCGGAGAGACCCAGTACTTC
CASSLVGGSGETQYF
>-|-|TRBJ1-2|TRBV6-1
TGTGCCAGCGACCCAGGTCTTCACAATGGCTACACCTTC
CASDPGLHNGYTF
>-|-|TRBJ1-2|TRBV4-1
TGCGCCAGCAGCTTAGACAGGTTCACTAACTATGGCTACACCTTC
CASSLDRFTNYGYTF
>-|few|TRBJ1-2|TRBV2
TGTGCCAGCACCTTCTCGGGGATCTATGGCTACACCTTC
CASTFSGIYGYTF
>TRBD2|-|TRBJ2-2|TRBV6-1
TGTGCCAGCAGTGAATGGGAGGGCACCGGGGAGCTGTTTTTT
CASSEWEGTGELFF
>-|-|TRBJ2-5|TRBV5-1
TGCGCCAGCAGCTACCGGGACTCTTGGGGGGAGACCCAGTACTTC
CASSYRDSWGETQYF
>-|-|TRBJ2-5|TRBV19
TGTGCCAGTAGTACCTTAGCGGACTTGTCAGCCGAGACCCAGTACTTC
CASSTLADLSAETQYF
>-|-|TRBJ2-2|TRBV2
TGTGCCAGCAGTGGGCAGACTAACACCGGGGAGCTGTTTTTT
CASSGQTNTGELFF
>-|once|TRBJ1-2|TRBV9
TGTGCCAGCAGCGTAGATGTAGGAGGACGTGGCTACACCTTC
CASSVDVGGRGYTF
>TRBD2|-|TRBJ2-1|TRBV4-1
TGCGCCAGCAGCCAGCTAGCGGGGGGGCCCAATGAGCAGTTCTTC
CASSQLAGGPNEQFF
>TRBD1|-|TRBJ2-3|TRBV5-4
TGTGCCAGCAGCTTTACAGGGGGCAGATCAGATACGCAGTATTTT
CASSFTGGRSDTQYF
>TRBD1|-|TRBJ1-1|TRBV5-8
TGTGCCAGCAGCGCCGCGACAGGGGGCACTGAAGCTTTCTTT
CASSAATGGTEAFF
>TRBD1|-|TRBJ1-4|TRBV6-1
TGTGCCAGCAGTACCCAGACAGGGTCTGGTGAAAAACTGTTTTTT
CASSTQTGSGEKLFF
>-|-|TRBJ1-1|TRBV19
TGTGCCAGTAGTTTCAGGGCCGGGTCCATGAACACTGAAGCTTTCTTT
CASSFRAGSMNTEAFF
>-|-|TRBJ2-4|TRBV5-4
TGTGCCAGCAGCTTGGCAACAAGCGGCAGTACCAAAAACATTCAGTACTTC
CASSLATSGSTKNIQYF
>-|-|TRBJ1-1|TRBV12-5
TGTGCTAGGGGTCGTAGCACTGAAGCTTTCTTT
CARGRSTEAFF
>TRBD1|-|TRBJ1-2|TRBV30
TGTGCCTGGAGCCGTGACAGGGGAAGGTATGGCTACACCTTC
CAWSRDRGRYGYTF
>-|-|TRBJ1-4|TRBV5-4
TGTGCCAGCAGCAAACGGCAGGGTGGGACTAATGAAAAACTGTTTTTT
CASSKRQGGTNEKLFF
>TRBD2|-|TRBJ2-3|TRBV5-1
TGCGCCAGCAGCGGGACTAGCGGGGGCCCGGGTGGCACAGATACGCAGTATTTT
CASSGTSGGPGGTDTQYF
>-|-|TRBJ2-2|TRBV2
TGTGCCAGCAGTTACAGGGCCCTGAACACCGGGGAGCTGTTTTTT
CASSYRALNTGELFF
>-|-|TRBJ1-1|TRBV11-2
TGTGCCAGCAGCTTAGGAGAAAACACTGAAGCTTTCTTT
CASSLGENTEAFF
>TRBD2|-|TRBJ2-3|TRBV10-2
TGCGCCAGCAGTGTGAACCTAGCGGTCCCCCGGGGTACGCAGTATTTT
CASSVNLAVPRGTQYF
>-|-|TRBJ1-1|TRBV9
TGTGCCAGCAGCGCTGCTGGACAGCCGGCTGAAGCTTTCTTT
CASSAAGQPAEAFF
>TRBD2|-|TRBJ2-1|TRBV4-1
TGCGCCAGCAGCCCGAGACTAGCGGGGGGCCCGAGCTCCTACAATGAGCAGTTCTTC
CASSPRLAGGPSSYNEQFF
>TRBD1|-|TRBJ1-6|TRBV4-1
TGCGCCAGCAGCCAAGGGACAGGGGTTCCACCCCTCCACTTT
CASSQGTGVPPLHF
>-|-|TRBJ1-1|TRBV6-1
TGTGCCAGCAGTGTCCGGGCCCCCAGCGGAGCTTTCTTT
CASSVRAPSGAFF
>TRBD1|once|TRBJ2-7|TRBV6-1
TGTGCCAGCATCCTCGTACAGGGGTCGGGCGAGCAGTACTTC
CASILVQGSGEQYF
>-|-|TRBJ2-6|TRBV4-1
TGCGCCAGCAGCCGGGGCGGGATGGCTGGGGCCAACGTCCTGACTTTC
CASSRGGMAGANVLTF
>TRBD1|-|TRBJ2-7|TRBV2
TGTGCCAGCAGCCCTAGACAGGGAAGGGAGCAGTACTTC
CASSPRQGREQYF
>-|-|TRBJ1-4|TRBV6-1
TGTGCCAGCAGTGACAGGGAAGGTGAAAAACTGTTTTTT
CASSDREGEKLFF
>-|once|TRBJ1-5|TRBV19
TGTGCCAGTAGTATACGGAGGCCGAGAGAAAGGTTCAATCAGCCCCAGCATTTT
CASSIRRPRERFNQPQHF
>TRBD1|-|TRBJ1-2|TRBV19
TGTGCCAGTAGTCCTGGGACAGGAGAATATGGCTACACCTTC
CASSPGTGEYGYTF
>TRBD2|-|TRBJ2-3|TRBV7-3
TGTGCCAGCAGCTTAGTAGCGGGGGGTACAGATACGCAGTATTTT
CASSLVAGGTDTQYF
>TRBD2|-|TRBJ2-1|TRBV9
TGTGCCAGCAGCGGTAGCGGGGGGTATGGAGATGAGCAGTTCTTC
CASSGSGGYGDEQFF
>-|-|TRBJ1-1|TRBV11-3
TGTGCCAGCAGCTCGGGGGGTGTGTGGTCTGAAGCTTTCTTT
CASSSGGVWSEAFF
>TRBD1|-|TRBJ2-5|TRBV6-6
TGTGCCAGCAGTTACCTAAGACAGGGGGAGACCCAGTACTTC
CASSYLRQGETQYF
>-|-|TRBJ2-3|TRBV19
TGTGCCAGTAGTATGAGGTCGGCCACAGATACGCAGTATTTT
CASSMRSATDTQYF
>-|-|TRBJ1-5|TRBV25-1
TGTGCCAGCAGTCTCATTTGTGGGGGGAACAATCAGCCCCAGCATTTT
CASSLICGGNNQPQHF
>-|-|TRBJ2-1|TRBV19
TGTGCCAGTAGTATCTCCAATGAGCAGTTCTTC
CASSISNEQFF
>-|-|TRBJ1-5|TRBV9
TGTGCCAGCAGCGTAAGTGACGGGGGGCCGGGGGGTCCCCAGCATTTT
CASSVSDGGPGGPQHF
>TRBD2|-|TRBJ2-5|TRBV6-1
TGTGCCAGCAGTGAAGTAGGAGGGCTAGCGGGGGGGCCCCAGTACTTC
CASSEVGGLAGGPQYF
>-|-|TRBJ2-4|TRBV11-2
TGTGCCAGCAGCCGAAAAGACGCCCCGAGGTACAAAAACATTCAGTACTTC
CASSRKDAPRYKNIQYF
>TRBD1|-|TRBJ1-2|TRBV30
TGTGCCTGGAGTGCGACAGGAAACAGGGGTGGCTACACCTTC
CAWSATGNRGGYTF